The 21 T cell receptor beta chains below were found in one sample sequenced in a study of blood T cell repertoires in COVID-19. Only in-frame clones appear in the TCRdb table, and some are missing; sequencing was by immunoSEQ multiplex PCR. The sample has 130,000 to 150,000 clones, around 75% seen once. Sequenced: peripheral blood. The receptors were sampled from a woman in her seventies with COVID-19, enrolled during active disease.

This clone was recorded only once. J is TRBJ2-7 and V is TRBV7-8; 11 nucleotides agree with TRBD2. The CDR3 loop spans 16 amino acids. Unmatched junction bases numbered 6, after V lost 4 bases and J lost 1 base. Germline-derived CDR1 and CDR2 are SGHVS and FQNEAQ. CDR3 DNA: TGTGCCAGCAGCTCACGACTAGCGGGGTTGTCCTACGAGCAGTACTTC. Amino acids: CASSSRLAGLSYEQYF.

This clone appeared a single time. The chain has TRBV5-1 and TRBJ2-7; D not resolved. The CDR3 consists of 11 residues. Germline CDR1 SGHRS, CDR2 YFSETQ. V gave up 4 bases and J gave up 4 bases, with 6 bases separating them. CDR3 region: CASSLEYEQYF. The CDR3 nucleotides read TGCGCCAGCAGCCTAGAGTACGAGCAGTACTTC.

This sequence joins TRBV11-1 and TRBJ2-3, with D possibly being TRBD1 (5 bases). Germline V gene data show CDR1 as SGHAT and CDR2 as FQDESV (reference sequence). The CDR3 covers 15 residues. The V end lost 2 bases, the J end lost 2 bases, and 11 bases lay between the germline ends. The CDR3 loop reads CASSLSQGNTDTQYF. In DNA form, the CDR3 reads TGTGCCAGCAGCTTATCCCAGGGAAACACAGATACGCAGTATTTT.

This clone was seen only a few times. The CDR3 bases are TGTGCCAGCTCACCAGCGGACAGGTGGCTTCTGGATGGCTACACCTTC. This encodes CASSPADRWLLDGYTF. This chain links TRBV18 with TRBJ1-2; 7 bases match TRBD1. The CDR3 is 16 residues long. Germline CDR1 reads KGHSH; CDR2 reads LQKENI. The V gene end was trimmed by 2 bases and the J gene end by 6 bases; junction bases not matched to a gene: 12.

CDR3 loop: CASSQDLWPGISYTEAFF. In DNA form, the CDR3 reads TGTGCCAGCAGCCAAGATTTGTGGCCAGGAATTTCGTACACTGAAGCTTTCTTT. This chain connects TRBV3-1 (or the pseudogene TRBV3-2) to TRBJ1-1; D gene ambiguous. This CDR3 is built from 18 residues. V shed 0 bases and J shed 3 bases, with 20 bases lying between them. Per the germline V gene, CDR1 is LGHDT and CDR2 is YNNKEL (reference sequence).

V is TRBV6-5 and J is TRBJ2-3; 10 nucleotides match TRBD1. The V and J ends lost 5 bases and 1 base, in that order; junction bases with no gene match: 3. Germline V gene lookup returns CDR1 MNHEY and CDR2 SVGAGI. This CDR3 comprises 15 residues. The CDR3 sequence is CASSRQGAGTDTQYF. CDR3 sequence (DNA): TGTGCCAGCAGTCGACAGGGGGCTGGCACAGATACGCAGTATTTT.

This chain connects TRBV6-5 to TRBJ1-1; 7 nucleotides match TRBD1. CDR3 length: 13 residues. V shed 5 bases and J 10 bases; nucleotides not matched to a gene: 10. The V gene's germline CDR1 is MNHEY and CDR2 SVGAGI. CDR3 residues: CASSRESQGRAFF. The CDR3 DNA is TGTGCCAGCAGTAGGGAATCACAGGGGCGAGCTTTCTTT.

The rearrangement joins TRBV19 to TRBJ2-7, with 11 bases that match TRBD2. The CDR3 covers 13 residues. CDR1 is LNHDA, CDR2 SQIVND, per germline (reference sequence). The junction had 5 bases not matched to a gene; V was cut back by 8 bases and J by 5 bases. The CDR3 sequence: CASSLAGGDEQYF. CDR3 bases: TGTGCCAGTTCGCTAGCGGGGGGTGACGAGCAGTACTTC.

There are a few counts of this clone. The sample carries other DNA sequences with the same CDR3. This chain joins TRBV3-1 (or the pseudogene TRBV3-2) and TRBJ1-1, with D possibly TRBD1 on 5 matching bases. This CDR3 spans 13 amino acids. V lost 2 bases, J lost 3 bases, and 7 bases lay in between. The germline CDR1 and CDR2 sequences are LGHDT and YNNKEL (reference sequence). CDR3 residues: CASSQRGDTEAFF. Written as DNA, the CDR3 is TGTGCCAGCAGCCAACGGGGGGACACTGAAGCTTTCTTT.

The chain links TRBV4-3 to TRBJ2-5; D is uncertain. Trimming cost V 4 bases and J 1 base, with 13 bases left between them. The length of the CDR3 is 15 residues. Germline-derived CDR1 and CDR2 are LGHNA and YSLEER. DNA of the CDR3: TGCGCCAGCAGCCGGGTTTCAGACTCCCAAGAGACCCAGTACTTC. Translated: CASSRVSDSQETQYF.

This clone was counted only a few times. The chain combines TRBV3-1 (or the pseudogene TRBV3-2) with TRBJ1-1, with D possibly TRBD1 on 5 matching bases. The CDR3 sequence is 14 residues long. The V end was cut by 3 bases, the J end by 5 bases, with 13 bases between. From germline, CDR1 is LGHDT and CDR2 YNNKEL (reference sequence). In nucleotides, the CDR3 is TGTGCCAGCAGCCAGGTCCAGGGAAAGACTGAAGCTTTCTTT. Translation gives CASSQVQGKTEAFF.

V and J are TRBV3-1 (or the pseudogene TRBV3-2) and TRBJ2-3, with 8 bases identical to TRBD2. The CDR3 sequence is 13 residues long. From germline, CDR1 is LGHDT and CDR2 YNNKEL (reference sequence). Unmatched junction bases numbered 6, after V lost 5 bases and J lost 8 bases. CDR3 in amino acids: CASSSSGGGTQYF. For the CDR3, the DNA is TGTGCCAGCAGCTCAAGCGGGGGAGGTACGCAGTATTTT.

This sequence joins TRBV7-8 and TRBJ2-7; D uncertain. Looked up from germline, CDR1 is SGHVS and CDR2 is FQNEAQ. The CDR3 has 15 residues. V lost 3 bases, J lost 0 bases, and 12 bases lay in between. The CDR3 DNA follows: TGTGCCAGCAGCTTTACTGCCCAAACCTCCTACGAGCAGTACTTC. It codes for CASSFTAQTSYEQYF.

The chain carries TRBV5-1 and TRBJ1-2, with TRBD1 identical over 7 bases. The CDR3 extends over 15 amino acids. V trimming: 4 bases; J trimming: 4 bases; junction bases outside the gene matches: 10. Germline V gene data show CDR1 as SGHRS and CDR2 as YFSETQ. CDR3 sequence: CASSPGTADLYGYTF. For the CDR3, the DNA is TGCGCCAGCAGCCCCGGGACAGCCGATCTCTATGGCTACACCTTC. Full variable domain (missing parts from reference TRBV5-1 and TRBJ1-2): KAGVTQTPRYLIKTRGQQVTLSCSPISGHRSVSWYQQTPGQGLQFLFEYFSETQRNKGNFPGRFSGRQFSNSRSEMNVSTLELGDSALYLCASSPGTADLYGYTFGSGTRLTVV.

The chain uses TRBV2 and TRBJ1-4, with D possibly being TRBD1 (5 bases). Germline V gene data show CDR1 as SNHLY and CDR2 as FYNNEI. This CDR3 region has 14 residues. Trimming stripped 6 bases from V and 4 bases from J, with 12 bases between. The CDR3 sequence is CASRDTPNNEKLFF. CDR3 nucleotides: TGTGCCAGCAGGGACACACCGAATAATGAAAAACTGTTTTTT.

The chain uses TRBV6-5 and TRBJ1-5, with TRBD1 as a possible D gene (6 bases). The CDR3 loop spans 13 amino acids. V was cut by 7 bases and J by 5 bases, with 12 bases left in between. Germline CDR1 MNHEY, CDR2 SVGAGI. The CDR3 DNA sequence: TGTGCCAGCAATGGACAGATGCATCAGCCCCAGCATTTT. As protein: CASNGQMHQPQHF.

This chain connects TRBV7-3 to TRBJ2-6; TRBD1 matches at 8 bases. CDR3 size: 16 residues. V was pared by 5 bases and J by 4 bases, with 7 bases of the junction left unmatched. Germline V CDR1 and CDR2: SGHTA, FQGTGA. CDR3 bases: TGTGCCAGCAGCGGAACGACAGGGGACGGGGCCAACGTCCTGACTTTC. It is translated as CASSGTTGDGANVLTF. The full variable domain, in which reference TRBV7-3 and TRBJ2-6 provide the parts outside the CDR3, is GAGVSQTPSNKVTEKGKYVELRCDPISGHTALYWYRQSLGQGPEFLIYFQGTGAADDSGLPNDRFFAVRPEGSVSTLKIQRTERGDSAVYLCASSGTTGDGANVLTFGAGSRLTVL.

A single count supports this clone. The junction does not match germline at one end; this may be a read error. Other DNA sequences in the sample encode the same CDR3. The rearrangement joins TRBV6-5 to TRBJ1-1, with 8 positions matching TRBD1. The CDR3 has 16 residues. Germline CDR1 and CDR2: MNHEY and SVGAGI. DNA for the CDR3: TGTGCCAGCAGTTACACCCCTACAGGGGGGAACACTGAGGCTTTCTTT. Amino acids: CASSYTPTGGNTEAFF.

The V gene is TRBV10-3, the J gene TRBJ1-2; 9 nucleotides line up with TRBD1. Germline V gene sequence: CDR1 ENHRY, CDR2 SYGVKD. The CDR3 spans 13 residues. V shed 5 bases and J 2 bases; nucleotides not matched to a gene: 0. The CDR3 spells CAISTGGNYGYTF. CDR3 DNA sequence: TGTGCCATCAGTACAGGGGGCAACTATGGCTACACCTTC.

The rearrangement joins TRBV5-1 to TRBJ2-7, with D perhaps matching TRBD1 (6 bases). This CDR3 region has 14 residues. The germline V gene encodes CDR1 SGHRS and CDR2 YFSETQ. Deletions cut 4 bases from V and 6 bases from J, with 17 bases between. The CDR3 DNA follows: TGCGCCAGCAGCCCCGGGACAAAAGGGGGCGAGCAGTACTTC. It encodes CASSPGTKGGEQYF.

Only a few counts were recorded for this clone. The rearrangement uses TRBV7-9 and TRBJ2-7; 13 bases map to TRBD2. The CDR3 has 17 residues. V dropped 5 bases and J dropped 2; count of bases not matched to a gene: 9. Germline CDR1 is SEHNR and CDR2 is FQNEAQ (reference sequence). CDR3 DNA: TGTGCCAGCAGCAAATCCTCCGGGACTAGCGGGGCCTACGAGCAGTACTTC. Amino acid sequence: CASSKSSGTSGAYEQYF.